These 2 T cell receptor beta chains originate from one sample sequenced in a study of neurological immune-mediated disorders. TCRdb analysed the 5' RACE reads with MiXCR anew, one entry per CDR3 protein. Of tens of thousands of distinct CDR3 sequences in the sample, around 3.5% were seen once. Sequencing was done on a sample of PBMCs. These receptors originate from a woman in her fifties or sixties with multiple sclerosis.

There are many counts of this clonotype. The J gene is TRBJ2-3, the V gene TRBV5-6; 9 nucleotides line up with TRBD2. The CDR3 is made up of 15 amino acids. With 1 base clipped from V and 3 bases from J, the junction kept 3 bases outside the gene matches. Looked up from germline, CDR1 is SGHDT and CDR2 is YYEEEE. This chain's CDR3 is CASSLPSGVTDTQYF. The CDR3 DNA is TGTGCCAGCAGCTTGCCTAGCGGGGTGACAGATACGCAGTATTTT.

This clonotype came up a few times. This could be a read error, since a much larger clone is one nucleotide away. The chain couples TRBV5-1 to TRBJ2-5, with no clear D. The CDR3 covers 14 residues. Germline CDR1 reads SGHRS; CDR2 reads YFSETQ. CDR3 sequence reads: CASSLGPEKETKYF. The DNA of the CDR3 is TGCGCCAGCAGCTTGGGGCCAGAAAAAGAGACCAAGTACTTC.